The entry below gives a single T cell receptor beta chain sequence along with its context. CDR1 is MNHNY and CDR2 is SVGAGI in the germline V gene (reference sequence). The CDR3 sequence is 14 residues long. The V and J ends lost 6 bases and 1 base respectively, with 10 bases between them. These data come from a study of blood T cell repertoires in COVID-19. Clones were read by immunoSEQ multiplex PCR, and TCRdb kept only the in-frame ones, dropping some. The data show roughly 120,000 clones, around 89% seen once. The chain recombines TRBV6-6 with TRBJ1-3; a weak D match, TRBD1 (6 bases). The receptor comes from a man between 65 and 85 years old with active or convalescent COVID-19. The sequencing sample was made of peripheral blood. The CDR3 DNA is TGTGCCAGCAGAGAAACAGGGTCTGGAAACACCATATATTTT. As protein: CASRETGSGNTIYF.